The 14 T cell receptor beta chains below were found in one sample sequenced in a study of cytomegalovirus exposure and HLA in healthy donors. PCR used 60 Vbeta primers and 13 Jbeta primers. Libraries were prepared by immunoSEQ multiplex PCR; TCRdb keeps only in-frame clonotypes and omits some of them. The sample carries around 210,000 clones, 82% recorded once. Source material: PBMCs. The receptors derive from a woman aged 40 to 50 in good health and CMV-seronegative.

With respect to this clone: Other DNA sequences within the sample encode an identical CDR3. The chain recombines TRBV30 with TRBJ2-3; 9 nucleotides match TRBD2. The germline CDR1 and CDR2 sequences are GTSNPN and SVGIG (reference sequence). The CDR3 is 15 amino acids. V lost 8 bases to trimming and J lost 4 bases; unmatched junction nucleotides: 13. The CDR3, as DNA: TGTGCCATGAGGTCCCTAGCGGGGAGGGCAGATACGCAGTATTTT. Translating it yields CAMRSLAGRADTQYF.

This sequence joins TRBV6-5 and TRBJ2-7, with a tentative D call TRBD1 (6 bases). V gave up 5 bases and J gave up 0 bases, with 11 bases separating them. The CDR3 runs to 14 residues. Germline values: CDR1 MNHEY, CDR2 SVGAGI. In nucleotides, the CDR3 is TGTGCCAGCAGTCCCTCGGACAGCTCCTACGAGCAGTACTTC. Translation gives CASSPSDSSYEQYF.

This rearrangement joins TRBV27 to TRBJ2-2; 8 nucleotides match TRBD1. The trim removed 7 bases at V and 5 bases at J, leaving 6 bases unmatched. Per germline, CDR1 MNHEY and CDR2 SMNVEV (reference sequence). The CDR3 contains 14 residues. CDR3 amino acids: CASKAGGRTGELFF. The CDR3 DNA is TGTGCCAGCAAGGCAGGGGGCCGGACCGGGGAGCTGTTTTTT.

This clone was observed a single time. CDR3 loop: CASSLGATSGSLTDTQYF. CDR3 coding DNA: TGCGCCAGTTCATTGGGGGCTACTAGCGGGAGTCTGACAGATACGCAGTATTTT. This rearrangement joins TRBV5-1 to TRBJ2-3, with TRBD2 matching 11 bases. V gave up 8 bases and J gave up 3 bases; unmatched junction bases: 17. Germline CDR1 is SGHRS and CDR2 is YFSETQ. The CDR3 contains 18 residues.

The genes are TRBV27 and TRBJ1-2, with TRBD1 as a possible D gene (6 bases). Trimming left V 4 bases short and J 8 bases short, with 14 bases between. CDR1 and CDR2 from the germline V gene are MNHEY and SMNVEV (reference sequence). The CDR3 spans 13 residues. The chain's CDR3 is CASSSHGGGGYTF. The CDR3 DNA reads as TGTGCCAGCAGTTCCCATGGGGGGGGCGGCTACACCTTC.

The rearrangement joins TRBV11-2 to TRBJ1-1; tentative D call: TRBD1 (5 bases). The germline CDR1 and CDR2 sequences are SGHAT and FQNNGV. The CDR3 extends over 14 amino acids. V was trimmed by 5 bases and J by 7 bases, leaving 17 bases between them. CDR3 in amino acids: CASSGPGTGGEAFF. Written as DNA, the CDR3 is TGTGCCAGCAGCGGCCCCGGGACGGGAGGTGAAGCTTTCTTT.

The CDR3 DNA sequence: TGTGCCAGCTCAAATTACCAGGGGTCCACCTACGAGCAGTACTTC. The encoded protein is CASSNYQGSTYEQYF. The chain employs TRBV18 and TRBJ2-7, with D possibly TRBD1 on 6 matching bases. The CDR3 runs 15 residues. Germline CDR1 KGHSH, CDR2 LQKENI. The V and J ends lost 5 bases and 2 bases respectively, with 16 bases between them.

This clone has only one observation. The genes are TRBV7-2 and TRBJ2-7; perhaps TRBD2 as D (6 bases). Looked up from germline, CDR1 is SGHTA and CDR2 is FQGNSA. Trimming shortened V by 5 bases and J by 5 bases, and 22 bases separated the two germline ends. CDR3 length: 16 residues. CDR3 DNA sequence: TGTGCCAGCAGCCCCGGGTGGGGCGGGACTCGCCACGAGCAGTACTTC. It is translated as CASSPGWGGTRHEQYF. Based on the CDR3 plus reference TRBV7-2 and TRBJ2-7, the full variable domain is GAGVSQSPSNKVTEKGKDVELRCDPISGHTALYWYRQSLGQGLEFLIYFQGNSAPDKSGLPSDRFSAERTGGSVSTLTIQRTQQEDSAVYLCASSPGWGGTRHEQYFGPGTRLTVT.

CDR3 sequence reads: CASSEYGVGAYYGYTF. Here the CDR3 DNA reads TGTGCCAGCAGTGAATACGGTGTGGGGGCTTACTATGGCTACACCTTC. The V and J genes are TRBV6-1 and TRBJ1-2; D possibly corresponds to TRBD1 (6 bases). The V gene's germline CDR1 is MNHNS and CDR2 SASEGT. CDR3 length: 16 residues. The germline V and J ends were trimmed by 2 bases and 3 bases, with 16 bases remaining between them.

In nucleotides, the CDR3 is TGTGCCAGCAGCCTGGGAGCGCGCGGAGCAGATACGCAGTATTTT. Amino acids: CASSLGARGADTQYF. The gene calls are TRBV28 and TRBJ2-3, with D perhaps TRBD2 (5 bases). Germline lookup yields CDR1 MDHEN and CDR2 SYDVKM. V was cut by 6 bases and J by 4 bases, with 17 bases left in between. The CDR3 has 15 residues.

The V and J genes are TRBV7-3 and TRBJ2-7; TRBD2 aligns across 10 bases. The V gene end was trimmed by 2 bases and the J gene end by 2 bases; junction bases not matched to a gene: 12. Germline loops: CDR1 SGHTA, CDR2 FQGTGA. The CDR3 contains 18 residues. The DNA of the CDR3 is TGTGCCAGCAGCTTACATGGACACCGAGCGGGAGGGACCTACGAGCAGTACTTC. The encoded protein is CASSLHGHRAGGTYEQYF.

The chain combines TRBV29-1 with TRBJ2-2, with 12 bases matching TRBD2. J lost 6 bases, V lost 6 bases, and 5 bases had no gene match. This CDR3 contains 14 residues. Germline values: CDR1 SQVTM, CDR2 ANQGSEA. CDR3 sequence reads: CSVATSGSPGELFF. For the CDR3, the DNA is TGCAGCGTAGCGACTAGCGGGAGCCCCGGGGAGCTGTTTTTT.

This clone was recorded only once. CDR3 DNA sequence: TGTGCCAGCAGGGAGACAGGGGTGAACACTGAAGCTTTCTTT. It is translated as CASRETGVNTEAFF. V and J are TRBV2 and TRBJ1-1, with 8 bases matching TRBD1. This CDR3 contains 14 residues. J was trimmed by 0 bases and V by 6 bases; bases with no gene match: 3. Per the germline V gene, CDR1 is SNHLY and CDR2 is FYNNEI. The variable domain in full, completed from reference TRBV2 and TRBJ1-1, reads EPEVTQTPSHQVTQMGQEVILRCVPISNHLYFYWYRQILGQKVEFLVSFYNNEISEKSEIFDDQFSVERPDGSNFTLKIRSTKLEDSAMYFCASRETGVNTEAFFGQGTRLTVV.

The chain employs TRBV2 and TRBJ2-5, with D perhaps TRBD1 (5 bases). Trimming removed 0 bases at V and 5 bases at J, with 13 bases between. The CDR3 length is 15 residues. Per germline, CDR1 SNHLY and CDR2 FYNNEI. CDR3 region: CASSEALRGRETQYF. The CDR3 nucleotides are TGTGCCAGCAGTGAAGCGCTTAGGGGTCGGGAGACCCAGTACTTC.